This entry describes one T cell receptor (beta chain). The target antigen is unknown. The CDR3 has 15 amino acids. Germline CDR1 and CDR2: SGHRS and YFSETQ. The ends were cut back, 4 bases at V and 8 bases at J, with 16 bases in the middle. The PCR made use of 60 Vbeta and 13 Jbeta primers. Libraries were prepared by immunoSEQ multiplex PCR; TCRdb keeps only in-frame clonotypes and omits some of them. Here the sample spans 83,000 or so clones, around 76% being singletons. This sample was included in a study of cytomegalovirus exposure and HLA in healthy donors. The study's findings and limits: A likely sequencing artifact accounted for one observed cluster of highly shared sequence variants. Later, an analysis showed that TCR beta chains associated with HLA were more clonally expanded than others that were equally common. Indistinguishable V segments such as TRBV6-2 and TRBV6-3 were excluded.

The receptor comes from a man between 25 and 39 years old in good health and CMV-seropositive. The V and J genes are TRBV5-1 and TRBJ1-6; D gene uncertain. The sample consisted of PBMCs. The CDR3 nucleotides are TGCGCCAGCAGCGTCCGGGTGCAAGGTGATTCACCCCTCCACTTT. Its protein product is CASSVRVQGDSPLHF.